This passage covers 32 T cell receptor beta chains from one sample sequenced in a study of siplizumab effects on memory and regulatory T cells. TCRdb's table, derived via immunoSEQ multiplex PCR, lists solely in-frame clones and lacks some. The sample holds fewer than 100,000 clones; 85% to 95% are singletons and the top ten take less than 20%. The sample comprised CD8+ T cells sorted from blood. The source of these receptors is a human donor in good health.

The rearrangement uses TRBV9 and TRBJ2-2, with 8 positions matching TRBD2. The trim removed 3 bases at V and 4 bases at J, leaving 11 bases unmatched. Germline V gene sequence: CDR1 SGDLS, CDR2 YYNGEE. The CDR3 is made up of 17 amino acids. This CDR3 reads CASSAGPAGVVTGELFF. CDR3 coding DNA: TGTGCCAGCAGCGCAGGACCAGCGGGAGTGGTCACCGGGGAGCTGTTTTTT.

The sample holds one count of this clone. The CDR3 protein is CATSNKRQSSYEQYF. The CDR3, as DNA: TGTGCCACCAGCAATAAACGACAGAGCTCCTACGAGCAGTACTTC. The rearrangement links TRBV15 to TRBJ2-5; the D gene is possibly TRBD1 (5 bases). The J call may be incorrect, as the DNA end agrees better with TRBJ2-7. The length of the CDR3 is 15 residues. CDR1 and CDR2 (germline): LNHNV, YYDKDF (reference sequence).

This sequence joins TRBV27 and TRBJ2-7; possibly TRBD2 for D (6 bases). V lost 0 bases and J lost 2, with 14 bases in between. CDR1 and CDR2 from the germline V gene are MNHEY and SMNVEV (reference sequence). This CDR3 contains 16 residues. The CDR3 is CASSLSYGGEAYEQYF. In nucleotides, the CDR3 is TGTGCCAGCAGTTTATCGTACGGGGGAGAAGCCTACGAGCAGTACTTC.

This chain's CDR3 is CATSPRGYEQYF. DNA for the CDR3: TGTGCCACCAGCCCGAGAGGTTACGAGCAGTACTTC. The V call is TRBV15, the J call TRBJ2-7; D gene ambiguous. Germline V gene lookup returns CDR1 LNHNV and CDR2 YYDKDF (reference sequence). There are 12 residues in the CDR3. The V and J ends lost 5 bases and 4 bases respectively, with 9 bases between them.

The J gene is TRBJ2-7, the V gene TRBV5-1; unclear D gene. Germline V lookup: CDR1 SGHRS, CDR2 YFSETQ. V was pared by 6 bases and J by 4 bases, with 11 bases between. The CDR3 consists of 12 residues. The CDR3 coding sequence is TGCGCCAGCAACCGAGACGGGTACGAGCAGTACTTC. Encoded protein: CASNRDGYEQYF.

The CDR3 sequence: CASSSDRVGSWDEQYF. The CDR3 DNA reads as TGTGCCAGCAGCTCAGACAGGGTCGGATCTTGGGACGAGCAGTACTTC. This chain connects TRBV7-9 to TRBJ2-7, with 7 bases lining up with TRBD1. Germline CDR1 and CDR2: SEHNR and FQNEAQ (reference sequence). Trimming took 4 bases from V and 5 from J; bases not matched to a gene: 14. CDR3 length: 16 residues. The full variable domain, completed using reference TRBV7-9 and TRBJ2-7, is DTGVSQNPRHKITKRGQNVTFRCDPISEHNRLYWYRQTLGQGPEFLTYFQNEAQLEKSRLLSDRFSAERPKGSFSTLEIQRTEQGDSAMYLCASSSDRVGSWDEQYFGPGTRLTVT.

The gene calls are TRBV7-9 and TRBJ2-5; D unclear. CDR3 length equals 15 residues. Germline V gives CDR1 SEHNR, CDR2 FQNEAQ (reference sequence). Trimming took 6 bases from V and 2 from J, leaving 16 bases between them. For the CDR3, the DNA is TGTGCCAGCAGTTCTTTAGGGCACGTTCAAGAGACCCAGTACTTC. Protein sequence: CASSSLGHVQETQYF.

This chain links TRBV13 with TRBJ1-1, with 7 bases that match TRBD1. The CDR3 extends over 15 amino acids. The junction had 3 bases not matched to a gene; V was cut back by 2 bases and J by 0 bases. Germline values: CDR1 PRHDT, CDR2 FYEKMQ (reference sequence). The CDR3 coding sequence is TGTGCCAGCAGCTTACGACAGGGAATGAACACTGAAGCTTTCTTT. Translated, it gives CASSLRQGMNTEAFF.

This rearrangement joins TRBV27 to TRBJ2-7; 10 nucleotides line up with TRBD1. CDR3 length: 14 amino acids. Germline CDR1 and CDR2: MNHEY and SMNVEV (reference sequence). V was pared by 4 bases and J by 9 bases, with 9 bases of the junction left unmatched. The CDR3 DNA sequence: TGTGCCAGCAGTTATGCCGGGACAGGGGTTGGGCAGTACTTC. Translation: CASSYAGTGVGQYF.

The CDR3 DNA is TGTGCCAGTAGGCCTTTCTCCACAGCACACGAGCAGTACTTC. It is translated as CASRPFSTAHEQYF. V and J are TRBV19 and TRBJ2-7; no firm D call. CDR1 and CDR2 from the germline V gene are LNHDA and SQIVND (reference sequence). The CDR3 consists of 14 residues. Trimming stripped 6 bases from V and 5 bases from J, with 17 bases between.

This clone occurred a few times. The CDR3 is CATSRFPTDRSGANVLTF. The DNA for the CDR3 is TGTGCCACCAGCAGGTTCCCTACTGACAGGTCTGGGGCCAACGTCCTGACTTTC. The J gene is TRBJ2-6, the V gene TRBV15; weak D call: TRBD1 (6 bases). The germline gives CDR1 LNHNV, CDR2 YYDKDF (reference sequence). V gave up 3 bases and J gave up 1 base, with 16 bases separating them. The CDR3 is 18 residues long.

This chain joins TRBV2 and TRBJ2-7; 8 positions match TRBD2. The germline V gene encodes CDR1 SNHLY and CDR2 FYNNEI. The CDR3 extends over 15 amino acids. The V segment lost 4 bases and the J segment 4 bases; nucleotides outside the gene matches: 9. The CDR3 reads CASSALKAGAYEQYF. CDR3 DNA sequence: TGTGCCAGCAGTGCTTTAAAAGCGGGAGCGTACGAGCAGTACTTC.

The chain uses TRBV6-5 and TRBJ1-2, with TRBD1 identical over 10 bases. This CDR3 is built from 16 residues. Germline V gene data show CDR1 as MNHEY and CDR2 as SVGAGI. V dropped 1 base and J dropped 5; count of bases not matched to a gene: 7. The CDR3 DNA is TGTGCCAGCAGTTACTGGGACAGGGGATCGGGATATGGCTACACCTTC. Translating it yields CASSYWDRGSGYGYTF.

The sample holds a few counts of this clone. The V gene is TRBV19, the J gene TRBJ2-7; D not certain. The germline V gene has CDR1 LNHDA and CDR2 SQIVND (reference sequence). This CDR3 region has 14 residues. Trimming took 7 bases from V and 3 from J, leaving 16 bases between them. The CDR3 protein is CASTDTGTNYEQYF. Here the CDR3 DNA reads TGTGCCAGTACTGACACTGGTACAAACTACGAGCAGTACTTC.

The chain employs TRBV7-9 and TRBJ1-2; the D gene is possibly TRBD1 (5 bases). CDR3 length: 15 amino acids. Germline CDR1 is SEHNR and CDR2 is FQNEAQ (reference sequence). V lost 3 bases to trimming and J lost 6 bases, with 17 bases between them. The CDR3 loop is CASSFETGTDDGYTF. CDR3 nucleotide sequence: TGTGCCAGCAGCTTTGAAACCGGGACCGATGATGGCTACACCTTC.

CDR3: CASSTWDGELFF. In DNA form, the CDR3 reads TGTGCCAGTAGTACGTGGGACGGGGAGCTGTTTTTT. V usage is TRBV19 and J usage is TRBJ2-2; no clear D. V lost 4 bases, J lost 7 bases, and 7 bases lay in between. The germline gives CDR1 LNHDA, CDR2 SQIVND (reference sequence). The CDR3 contains 12 residues.

The chain links TRBV27 to TRBJ2-2; D gene ambiguous. Deletions cut 3 bases from V and 6 bases from J, with 8 bases between. CDR1 and CDR2 (germline): MNHEY, SMNVEV (reference sequence). The CDR3 length is 13 residues. The CDR3 DNA is TGTGCCAGCAGTTTGTCAATGTCCGGGGAGCTGTTTTTT. Translating it yields CASSLSMSGELFF.

The chain combines TRBV27 with TRBJ1-2, with 10 bases fitting TRBD1. The ends lost 4 bases at V and 4 bases at J; junction bases unmatched: 0. The CDR3 runs 13 residues. The germline CDR1 and CDR2 sequences are MNHEY and SMNVEV (reference sequence). The CDR3 loop is CASSWDRGYGYTF. For the CDR3, the DNA is TGTGCCAGCAGTTGGGACAGGGGCTATGGCTACACCTTC.

CDR3 coding DNA: TGTGCCAGCAAACACGAAGGACTAGCGGGAGGGTCCTACAATGAGCAGTTCTTC. Protein: CASKHEGLAGGSYNEQFF. This chain links TRBV27 with TRBJ2-1, with TRBD2 matching over 15 bases. The CDR3 length is 18 residues. Germline V lookup: CDR1 MNHEY, CDR2 SMNVEV (reference sequence). With 7 bases clipped from V and 1 base from J, the junction kept 8 bases outside the gene matches.

V is TRBV5-1 and J is TRBJ2-1; 11 nucleotides line up with TRBD1. In germline, CDR1 is SGHRS, CDR2 YFSETQ. V dropped 5 bases and J dropped 7; count of bases not matched to a gene: 8. CDR3 length equals 15 residues. CDR3 DNA: TGCGCCAGCAGTTCAGGACAGGGGGCTGGGAATGAGCAGTTCTTC. Translating gives CASSSGQGAGNEQFF.

The chain employs TRBV5-5 and TRBJ2-7; a weak D match, TRBD2 (6 bases). The CDR3 consists of 15 residues. The V end lost 0 bases, the J end lost 2 bases, and 12 bases lay between the germline ends. Germline assignment: CDR1 SGHKS and CDR2 YYEKEE (reference sequence). This CDR3 reads CASSLEAGFTYEQYF. The CDR3 DNA sequence: TGTGCCAGCAGCTTGGAGGCGGGGTTCACCTACGAGCAGTACTTC.

V gene TRBV7-9 combines with J gene TRBJ2-2, with D hard to call. The germline V and J ends were trimmed by 7 bases and 2 bases, with 14 bases remaining between them. This CDR3 region has 15 residues. Per the germline V gene, CDR1 is SEHNR and CDR2 is FQNEAQ (reference sequence). The CDR3 DNA follows: TGTGCCAGCAACTCGTTTGGGTATAACACCGGGGAGCTGTTTTTT. Its translation is CASNSFGYNTGELFF.

In DNA form, the CDR3 reads TGTGCCAGCAGTGAAGCTACCCTTCTTCAGGACGAGCAGTACTTC. Its translation: CASSEATLLQDEQYF. V gene TRBV6-1 combines with J gene TRBJ2-7, with D uncertain. Trimming removed 0 bases at V and 5 bases at J, with 14 bases between. This CDR3 has 15 residues. Germline lookup yields CDR1 MNHNS and CDR2 SASEGT.

The table lists this clone with a count of one. The chain is built from TRBV4-1 and TRBJ2-7; TRBD1 agrees at 10 bases. The germline CDR1 and CDR2 sequences are MGHRA and YSYEKL. The CDR3 is 14 residues long. The junction had 5 bases not matched to a gene; V was cut back by 2 bases and J by 7 bases. The CDR3 region has the DNA TGCGCCAGCAGCCAACGACAGGGGGCGGGGGAGCAGTACTTC. Translating it yields CASSQRQGAGEQYF.

This rearrangement joins TRBV7-3 to TRBJ2-1; the D is unclear. V was cut by 2 bases and J by 4 bases, with 15 bases left in between. The germline CDR1 and CDR2 sequences are SGHTA and FQGTGA. The CDR3 has 16 residues. CDR3 residues: CASSLGFGMSYNEQFF. In DNA, the CDR3 is TGTGCCAGCAGCTTAGGGTTTGGGATGAGTTACAATGAGCAGTTCTTC.

The chain recombines TRBV11-2 with TRBJ1-4, with 8 bases lining up with TRBD1. V gave up 4 bases and J gave up 5 bases; unmatched junction bases: 6. Looked up from germline, CDR1 is SGHAT and CDR2 is FQNNGV. The CDR3 totals 15 residues. DNA for the CDR3: TGTGCCAGCAGCTCCCCGGGACAGGCGAATGAAAAACTGTTTTTT. Protein product: CASSSPGQANEKLFF.

The rearrangement uses TRBV11-2 and TRBJ2-7; perhaps TRBD1 as D (6 bases). The CDR3 spans 15 residues. V lost 3 bases and J lost 0, with 12 bases in between. Germline V gene sequence: CDR1 SGHAT, CDR2 FQNNGV. The CDR3 sequence is CASSLDRYYSYEQYF. Written as DNA, the CDR3 is TGTGCCAGCAGCTTGGACAGATATTACTCCTACGAGCAGTACTTC.

This clone was counted a few times. V gene TRBV5-5 combines with J gene TRBJ2-7; possibly TRBD1 or TRBD2 for D (5 bases each). V lost 4 bases and J 0 bases, leaving 23 bases between the germline ends. The CDR3 extends over 18 amino acids. Germline V CDR1 and CDR2: SGHKS, YYEKEE (reference sequence). The CDR3: CASSTSGTTATRSYEQYF. The CDR3 DNA sequence: TGTGCCAGCAGCACCTCCGGGACGACCGCAACCCGCTCCTACGAGCAGTACTTC.

This chain connects TRBV19 to TRBJ2-2; weak D call: TRBD1 (5 bases). Germline CDR1 LNHDA, CDR2 SQIVND (reference sequence). The CDR3 spans 15 residues. V was trimmed by 3 bases and J by 6 bases, leaving 14 bases between them. The CDR3 here is CASSIGRVGSGELFF. In nucleotides, the CDR3 is TGTGCCAGTAGTATTGGCAGGGTCGGGTCCGGGGAGCTGTTTTTT.

The CDR3 bases are TGTGCCAGCAGCTTGGTATTAGGCGGACCTCCAACTAATGAAAAACTGTTTTTT. Translation gives CASSLVLGGPPTNEKLFF. The chain combines TRBV5-6 with TRBJ1-4; no clear D gene. The CDR3 runs to 18 residues. The ends were cut back, 0 bases at V and 0 bases at J, with 15 bases in the middle. Germline lookup yields CDR1 SGHDT and CDR2 YYEEEE. Looking up the rest from reference TRBV5-6 and TRBJ1-4 gives the full variable domain: DAGVTQSPTHLIKTRGQQVTLRCSPKSGHDTVSWYQQALGQGPQFIFQYYEEEERQRGNFPDRFSGHQFPNYSSELNVNALLLGDSALYLCASSLVLGGPPTNEKLFFGSGTQLSVL.

V is TRBV27 and J is TRBJ2-7, with TRBD2 identical over 8 bases. The CDR3 spans 16 residues. CDR1 is MNHEY, CDR2 SMNVEV, per germline (reference sequence). With V trimmed by 4 bases and J by 1 base, 9 bases remained unmatched. Here the CDR3 DNA reads TGTGCCAGCAGTTCATCTAGCGGGCTCCATTCCTACGAGCAGTACTTC. It yields the protein CASSSSSGLHSYEQYF.

CDR3 sequence reads: CASSIRDGKTYEQYF. In DNA, the CDR3 is TGTGCCAGTAGTATCAGGGACGGAAAAACCTACGAGCAGTACTTC. V is TRBV19 and J is TRBJ2-7; D possibly uses TRBD1 or TRBD2 (5 bases each). V was shortened by 3 bases and J by 2 bases, with 14 bases between the two germline ends. Germline values: CDR1 LNHDA, CDR2 SQIVND (reference sequence). The CDR3 is 15 amino acids.